The rows below give T cell receptor beta chains drawn from one sample of a study of T cells after yellow fever vaccination. TCRdb reanalysed the 5' RACE reads using MiXCR and keeps one entry per CDR3 protein. The sample yields 200,000 to 250,000 distinct CDR3 sequences, approximately 3% seen once. Material: CD4+ T cells sorted from PBMCs, obtained 10 days after the yellow fever booster vaccination. The receptors were gathered from a man aged 18 to 30 who received the YFV17D yellow fever vaccine. Both conserved end residues are part of each CDR3. The order of the fields is CDR3 DNA, CDR3 protein, D gene, clone size, J gene, V gene. D genes are given only for firm matches. The size of a clone is reported for some rows only, either as once, few or many, or as a class for expanded clones.

cdr3_nt: TGTGCCAGCAGTTGGGGACAGGGGGCCCAAGAGACCCAGTACTTC
cdr3_aa: CASSWGQGAQETQYF
d_call: TRBD1
clone_size: many
j_call: TRBJ2-5
v_call: TRBV6-6

cdr3_nt: TGTGCCAGCAGTTTATTTAGGGGCTCTGGTAGCACTGAAGCTTTCTTT
cdr3_aa: CASSLFRGSGSTEAFF
d_call: -
clone_size: -
j_call: TRBJ1-1
v_call: TRBV28

cdr3_nt: TGCGCCAGCAGCTCGCAGTGGACTACGTGGGAGACCCAGTACTTC
cdr3_aa: CASSSQWTTWETQYF
d_call: -
clone_size: many
j_call: TRBJ2-5
v_call: TRBV5-1

cdr3_nt: TGTGCCAGTACCACGGGGGCGAACACTGAAGCTTTCTTT
cdr3_aa: CASTTGANTEAFF
d_call: -
clone_size: many
j_call: TRBJ1-1
v_call: TRBV19

cdr3_nt: TGCAGTGCTAGAGATGGCAGGTTTAGCACAGATACGCAGTATTTT
cdr3_aa: CSARDGRFSTDTQYF
d_call: -
clone_size: many
j_call: TRBJ2-3
v_call: TRBV20-1

cdr3_nt: TGCGCCAGCAGCTTGGGGACAATCCAAGAGACCCAGTACTTC
cdr3_aa: CASSLGTIQETQYF
d_call: -
clone_size: many
j_call: TRBJ2-5
v_call: TRBV5-1

cdr3_nt: TGTGCCAGCAGCTTGTACAGGGGGCCCCCAAGGGCCCAGTACTTC
cdr3_aa: CASSLYRGPPRAQYF
d_call: TRBD1
clone_size: many
j_call: TRBJ2-5
v_call: TRBV5-5

cdr3_nt: TGCGCCAGCAGCCGGACGGTCCAAGAGACCCAGTACTTC
cdr3_aa: CASSRTVQETQYF
d_call: -
clone_size: many
j_call: TRBJ2-5
v_call: TRBV5-1

cdr3_nt: TGTGCCAGCAGCCCGACAGGGGGCAAGAACGGGGAGCTGTTTTTT
cdr3_aa: CASSPTGGKNGELFF
d_call: TRBD1
clone_size: -
j_call: TRBJ2-2
v_call: TRBV7-3

cdr3_nt: TGCGCCAGCAGCGACATAGCTCTGGGTGAGCAGTTCTTC
cdr3_aa: CASSDIALGEQFF
d_call: -
clone_size: few
j_call: TRBJ2-1
v_call: TRBV5-1

cdr3_nt: TGTGCCAGCAGCTTGGAGTACGGTTCACCCATCCACTTT
cdr3_aa: CASSLEYGSPIHF
d_call: -
clone_size: -
j_call: TRBJ1-6
v_call: TRBV5-5

cdr3_nt: TGTGCCAGCTCACTGACAGGGGATGAGACCCAGTACTTC
cdr3_aa: CASSLTGDETQYF
d_call: TRBD1
clone_size: many
j_call: TRBJ2-5
v_call: TRBV18

cdr3_nt: TGTGCCAGCTCACCGAGGGACAGGGAGAACTATGGCTACACCTTC
cdr3_aa: CASSPRDRENYGYTF
d_call: TRBD1
clone_size: few
j_call: TRBJ1-2
v_call: TRBV18

cdr3_nt: TGTGCCAGCAGTTTGGAGTCTGGGAGCTCTGGAAACACCATATATTTT
cdr3_aa: CASSLESGSSGNTIYF
d_call: -
clone_size: -
j_call: TRBJ1-3
v_call: TRBV12-3/TRBV12-4

cdr3_nt: TGTGCCACCAGCAGAGATCCAGGGAAGAGCAATCAGCCCCAGCATTTT
cdr3_aa: CATSRDPGKSNQPQHF
d_call: -
clone_size: -
j_call: TRBJ1-5
v_call: TRBV15

cdr3_nt: TGCAGTGCTGCCACAGGGGGCCTTGGGCAGCCCCAGCATTTT
cdr3_aa: CSAATGGLGQPQHF
d_call: TRBD1
clone_size: few
j_call: TRBJ1-5
v_call: TRBV20-1

cdr3_nt: TGCAGTGCTTCGGACATTAATAGCAATCAGCCCCAGCATTTT
cdr3_aa: CSASDINSNQPQHF
d_call: -
clone_size: -
j_call: TRBJ1-5
v_call: TRBV20-1

cdr3_nt: TGTGCCAGCAGTGAAGGAATCAATCAGCCCCAGCATTTT
cdr3_aa: CASSEGINQPQHF
d_call: -
clone_size: -
j_call: TRBJ1-5
v_call: TRBV2

cdr3_nt: TGTGCCAGCAGTGGGGTCGGAAACTATGGCTACACCTTC
cdr3_aa: CASSGVGNYGYTF
d_call: -
clone_size: few
j_call: TRBJ1-2
v_call: TRBV9

cdr3_nt: TGCGCCAGCAGCTCAATAGCGGGAGCGACTAGCACAGATACGCAGTATTTT
cdr3_aa: CASSSIAGATSTDTQYF
d_call: TRBD2
clone_size: few
j_call: TRBJ2-3
v_call: TRBV5-1

cdr3_nt: TGTGCCAGCAGCTTAGAACCCGATAATTCACCCCTCCACTTT
cdr3_aa: CASSLEPDNSPLHF
d_call: -
clone_size: few
j_call: TRBJ1-6
v_call: TRBV5-6

cdr3_nt: TGCAGTGCTAGGACGGGAAATCAGCCCCAGCATTTT
cdr3_aa: CSARTGNQPQHF
d_call: -
clone_size: many
j_call: TRBJ1-5
v_call: TRBV20-1

cdr3_nt: TGTGCCAGCAGCAACTCGGGGGGGTTGTTCTATGGCTACACCTTC
cdr3_aa: CASSNSGGLFYGYTF
d_call: -
clone_size: few
j_call: TRBJ1-2
v_call: TRBV6-5

cdr3_nt: TGCGCCAGCAGGAACACCGGGGCCAACGTCCTGACTTTC
cdr3_aa: CASRNTGANVLTF
d_call: -
clone_size: -
j_call: TRBJ2-6
v_call: TRBV4-3

cdr3_nt: TGCGCCAGCAGCTTGTGGGGGGTGGAAATGAACACTGAAGCTTTCTTT
cdr3_aa: CASSLWGVEMNTEAFF
d_call: -
clone_size: many
j_call: TRBJ1-1
v_call: TRBV5-1

cdr3_nt: TGCAGTGCTAGAGGCTCCGGGACAGGGAGCTCTGAAGCTTTCTTT
cdr3_aa: CSARGSGTGSSEAFF
d_call: TRBD1
clone_size: -
j_call: TRBJ1-1
v_call: TRBV20-1

cdr3_nt: TGTGCCTGTGGGGCCACCTACGAGCAGTACTTC
cdr3_aa: CACGATYEQYF
d_call: -
clone_size: -
j_call: TRBJ2-7
v_call: TRBV30

cdr3_nt: TGTGCCAGCAGCAACAACGACAGGGAGGTAGTGGCCGGGGAGCTGTTTTTT
cdr3_aa: CASSNNDREVVAGELFF
d_call: -
clone_size: many
j_call: TRBJ2-2
v_call: TRBV7-8

cdr3_nt: TGTGCCAGCTCACCATTTGTCGAGGTGGATCCTTATGGCTACACCTTC
cdr3_aa: CASSPFVEVDPYGYTF
d_call: -
clone_size: few
j_call: TRBJ1-2
v_call: TRBV18

cdr3_nt: TGTGCCAGCAGTTACTCGGCTAGCACAGATACGCAGTATTTT
cdr3_aa: CASSYSASTDTQYF
d_call: -
clone_size: many
j_call: TRBJ2-3
v_call: TRBV6-5

cdr3_nt: TGCGCCAGCAGCTTGTTTGGGGGGCCTGGAAACACCATATATTTT
cdr3_aa: CASSLFGGPGNTIYF
d_call: -
clone_size: few
j_call: TRBJ1-3
v_call: TRBV5-1

cdr3_nt: TGCGCCAGAGAATCGGGACATCACAACTATGGCTACACCTTC
cdr3_aa: CARESGHHNYGYTF
d_call: -
clone_size: many
j_call: TRBJ1-2
v_call: TRBV5-1

cdr3_nt: TGTGCCAGCAGTTACTCGTGGACACTACCGGATACGCAGTATTTT
cdr3_aa: CASSYSWTLPDTQYF
d_call: -
clone_size: -
j_call: TRBJ2-3
v_call: TRBV6-5

cdr3_nt: TGTGCCAGCAGTTTCAACAATGCGGCGCAGTATTTT
cdr3_aa: CASSFNNAAQYF
d_call: -
clone_size: many
j_call: TRBJ2-3
v_call: TRBV12-3/TRBV12-4

cdr3_nt: TGTGCCAGCAGTTACCCGCACTCGTACCAAGAGACCCAGTACTTC
cdr3_aa: CASSYPHSYQETQYF
d_call: -
clone_size: many
j_call: TRBJ2-5
v_call: TRBV6-6

cdr3_nt: TGCGCCAGCAGCCATAGGACTAGCGGGGGCGTGGAGCAGTTCTTC
cdr3_aa: CASSHRTSGGVEQFF
d_call: TRBD2
clone_size: many
j_call: TRBJ2-1
v_call: TRBV4-3

cdr3_nt: TGCGCCAGCAGCCAAGATAACGCTGGCTACACCTTC
cdr3_aa: CASSQDNAGYTF
d_call: -
clone_size: -
j_call: TRBJ1-2
v_call: TRBV4-3

cdr3_nt: TGTGCCAGCAGCTTTGGACTAAACCAAGAGACCCAGTACTTC
cdr3_aa: CASSFGLNQETQYF
d_call: -
clone_size: many
j_call: TRBJ2-5
v_call: TRBV7-8

cdr3_nt: TGCGCCAGCAGCCGACTAGCGGCGAACACCGGGGAGCTGTTTTTT
cdr3_aa: CASSRLAANTGELFF
d_call: TRBD2
clone_size: many
j_call: TRBJ2-2
v_call: TRBV4-3